The next 2 T cell receptor beta chains were all read from a single sample in a study of OX40 agonist ivuxolimab in advanced cancers. Here immunoSEQ multiplex PCR was the method, and the copy in TCRdb shows in-frame clones only, minus some. The sample lists about 29,000 clones, around 90% occurring once. This specimen was CD4+ or CD8+ T cells sorted from blood, taken in a trial of the OX40 agonist ivuxolimab. Receptors were obtained from an adult with an advanced solid tumor such as melanoma, head and neck, liver or kidney cancer.

This clone appeared a few times. The gene calls are TRBV19 and TRBJ1-1; the D gene is possibly TRBD1 (5 bases). This CDR3 contains 14 residues. The V end lost 5 bases, the J end lost 0 bases, and 10 bases lay between the germline ends. Germline V gives CDR1 LNHDA, CDR2 SQIVND (reference sequence). For the CDR3, the DNA is TGTGCCAGTAGTGGTTGGGACCTGAACACTGAAGCTTTCTTT. Protein product: CASSGWDLNTEAFF. Using reference TRBV19 and TRBJ1-1 for the parts outside the CDR3, the full variable domain is DGGITQSPKYLFRKEGQNVTLSCEQNLNHDAMYWYRQDPGQGLRLIYYSQIVNDFQKGDIAEGYSVSREKKESFPLTVTSAQKNPTAFYLCASSGWDLNTEAFFGQGTRLTVV.

The chain recombines TRBV6-5 with TRBJ1-1; TRBD1 might be the D (6 bases). CDR1 and CDR2 (germline): MNHEY, SVGAGI. The ends were cut back, 1 base at V and 6 bases at J, with 9 bases in the middle. This CDR3 contains 13 residues. CDR3 in amino acids: CASSYLGGPEAFF. Here the CDR3 DNA reads TGTGCCAGCAGTTACTTGGGGGGGCCTGAAGCTTTCTTT.